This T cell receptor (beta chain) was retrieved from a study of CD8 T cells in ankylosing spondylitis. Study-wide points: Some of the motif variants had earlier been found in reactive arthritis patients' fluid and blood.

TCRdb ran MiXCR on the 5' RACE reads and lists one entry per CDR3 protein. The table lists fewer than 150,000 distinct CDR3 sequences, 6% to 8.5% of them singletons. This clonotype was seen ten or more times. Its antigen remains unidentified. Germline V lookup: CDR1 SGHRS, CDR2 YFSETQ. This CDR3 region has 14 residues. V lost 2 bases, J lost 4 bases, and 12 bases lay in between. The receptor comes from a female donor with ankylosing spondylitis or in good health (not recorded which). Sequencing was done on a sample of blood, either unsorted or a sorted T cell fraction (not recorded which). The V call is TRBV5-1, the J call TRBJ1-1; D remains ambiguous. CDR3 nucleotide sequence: TGCGCCAGCAGCTTCACGGGAGAGGGCACTGAAGCTTTCTTT. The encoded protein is CASSFTGEGTEAFF.